These 28 T cell receptor beta chains were sequenced from one sample in a study of PD-1 blockade in classical Hodgkin lymphoma. Clones were read by immunoSEQ multiplex PCR, and TCRdb kept only the in-frame ones, dropping some. Among about 1,200 clones listed, 70% to 90% were seen once. Relapse was seen in all patients after autologous stem cell transplantation, and brentuximab vedotin exposure was variable. The specimen comprised peripheral blood mononuclear cells (PBMCs), sampled at baseline. Source of these receptors: a human donor with classical Hodgkin lymphoma.

This rearrangement joins TRBV5-1 to TRBJ2-5; D perhaps matches TRBD2 (5 bases). The CDR3 totals 14 residues. The V gene's germline CDR1 is SGHRS and CDR2 YFSETQ. V was clipped by 2 bases and J by 3 bases, with 11 bases between them. For the CDR3, the DNA is TGCGCCAGCAGCTTAAGGCGGGTCGAAGAGACCCAGTACTTC. Its translation is CASSLRRVEETQYF.

The chain couples TRBV5-6 to TRBJ1-2, with unresolved D. The V and J ends lost 4 bases and 0 bases respectively, with 10 bases between them. This CDR3 spans 14 amino acids. Germline CDR1 is SGHDT and CDR2 is YYEEEE. The CDR3 DNA sequence: TGTGCCAGCAGCGTTTATCGCCCTAACTATGGCTACACCTTC. As protein: CASSVYRPNYGYTF.

The rearrangement joins TRBV6-5 to TRBJ1-2; a weak D match, TRBD1 (5 bases). CDR3 length equals 14 residues. The V gene lost 2 bases and the J gene lost 5 bases, with 12 bases spanning the gap. Germline V gene lookup returns CDR1 MNHEY and CDR2 SVGAGI. The CDR3 region is CASSYGEGKYGYTF. The CDR3 region has the DNA TGTGCCAGCAGTTACGGGGAGGGGAAGTATGGCTACACCTTC.

The chain carries TRBV10-3 and TRBJ1-4; no clear D. Germline CDR1 reads ENHRY; CDR2 reads SYGVKD. V lost 0 bases, J lost 7 bases, and 12 bases lay in between. The CDR3 is 15 amino acids. In DNA form, the CDR3 reads TGTGCCATCAGTGAGTCAAAGGAAGGAGGTGAAAAACTGTTTTTT. Encoded protein: CAISESKEGGEKLFF.

The V gene is TRBV11-1, the J gene TRBJ2-3; D unresolved. The CDR3 extends over 14 amino acids. The germline gives CDR1 SGHAT, CDR2 FQDESV (reference sequence). V shed 5 bases and J shed 3 bases, with 12 bases lying between them. CDR3 in amino acids: CASSERWATDTQYF. The CDR3 bases are TGTGCCAGCAGCGAACGGTGGGCGACAGATACGCAGTATTTT.

The V call is TRBV10-1, the J call TRBJ2-1; D perhaps matches TRBD2 (7 bases). V was shortened by 5 bases and J by 9 bases, with 17 bases between the two germline ends. This CDR3 spans 14 amino acids. The germline CDR1 and CDR2 sequences are WNHNN and SYGVQD (reference sequence). In DNA form, the CDR3 reads TGCGCCAGCAGTACGCAGCCGGGGGGCGTTGAGCAGTTCTTC. Translated: CASSTQPGGVEQFF.

CDR3: CASSSVGGYQYF. In DNA form, the CDR3 reads TGTGCCAGCAGTTCAGTAGGGGGATACCAGTACTTC. V is TRBV6-5 and J is TRBJ2-5; a weak D match, TRBD1 (6 bases). The CDR3 is made up of 12 amino acids. Trimming took off 4 bases at V and 10 bases at J, with 13 bases between the two ends. Germline-derived CDR1 and CDR2 are MNHEY and SVGAGI.

Judged by abundance, this clone is large. The chain joins TRBV6-5 to TRBJ2-6, with D unresolved. There are 14 residues in the CDR3. V lost 8 bases and J lost 0, with 8 bases in between. Germline-derived CDR1 and CDR2 are MNHEY and SVGAGI. This CDR3 reads CASRQTSGANVLTF. DNA of the CDR3: TGTGCCAGCCGGCAAACCTCTGGGGCCAACGTCCTGACTTTC.

The chain recombines TRBV7-8 with TRBJ2-4; 9 bases line up with TRBD2. The CDR3 is 18 amino acids. The germline gives CDR1 SGHVS, CDR2 FQNEAQ. J was trimmed by 1 base and V by 1 base; bases with no gene match: 8. CDR3 region: CASSLVSGSVVAKNIQYF. CDR3 DNA sequence: TGTGCCAGCAGCTTAGTTAGCGGGAGTGTAGTGGCCAAAAACATTCAGTACTTC. Together with reference TRBV7-8 and TRBJ2-4, the CDR3 gives the full variable domain: GAGVSQSPRYKVAKRGQDVALRCDPISGHVSLFWYQQALGQGPEFLTYFQNEAQLDKSGLPSDRFFAERPEGSVSTLKIQRTQQEDSAVYLCASSLVSGSVVAKNIQYFGAGTRLSVL.

This clone is termed hyperexpanded. The gene calls are TRBV7-9 and TRBJ2-3, with 7 bases fitting TRBD2. CDR3 length: 15 amino acids. Unmatched junction bases numbered 5, after V lost 3 bases and J lost 2 bases. CDR1 SEHNR and CDR2 FQNEAQ come from the germline V gene (reference sequence). In DNA form, the CDR3 reads TGTGCCAGCAGCTTGGCTAGCGGTAACACAGATACGCAGTATTTT. Amino acid sequence: CASSLASGNTDTQYF.

The J gene is TRBJ1-5, the V gene TRBV5-1; 8 nucleotides match TRBD1. This CDR3 is 13 amino acids long. Germline assignment: CDR1 SGHRS and CDR2 YFSETQ. After removal of 4 bases from V and 9 bases from J, the junction contained 6 bases not matched to a gene. Here the CDR3 reads CASSLRGLGPQHF. The CDR3 bases are TGCGCCAGCAGCCTCAGGGGGCTTGGGCCCCAGCATTTT.

A few counts support this clone. V is TRBV5-1 and J is TRBJ2-3, with D possibly being TRBD2 (6 bases). This CDR3 region has 14 residues. Trimming removed 2 bases at V and 2 bases at J, with 9 bases between. Germline lookup yields CDR1 SGHRS and CDR2 YFSETQ. Written as DNA, the CDR3 is TGCGCCAGCAGCTTAGGGACTTACACAGATACGCAGTATTTT. Translation gives CASSLGTYTDTQYF.

There are a few counts of this clone. J is TRBJ1-2 and V is TRBV4-1, with D unclear. Germline values: CDR1 MGHRA, CDR2 YSYEKL. V was trimmed by 1 base and J by 1 base, leaving 4 bases between them. CDR3 size: 13 residues. The CDR3 loop reads CASSQGLNYGYTF. In DNA form, the CDR3 reads TGCGCCAGCAGCCAAGGGCTTAACTATGGCTACACCTTC.

Comment on this clone: One base separates it from a far larger clone, so it is likely a read error. The same CDR3 is also encoded by other DNA sequences in this sample. CDR3 coding DNA: TGCGCCACCAGCAGAGATCGGGGGACAGGGGGGACAAACACCATATATTTT. Translation: CATSRDRGTGGTNTIYF. This sequence joins TRBV15 and TRBJ1-3; the match to TRBD1 covers 11 bases. CDR1 is LNHNV, CDR2 YYDKDF, per germline (reference sequence). CDR3 length: 17 amino acids.

This clone is large (0.1 to 1%) in the sample. The V call is TRBV15, the J call TRBJ2-2, with unresolved D. The CDR3 spans 14 residues. V was cut by 5 bases and J by 4 bases, with 11 bases left in between. Looked up from germline, CDR1 is LNHNV and CDR2 is YYDKDF (reference sequence). CDR3 region: CATSRDRATGELFF. The CDR3 DNA reads TGTGCCACCAGCCGCGACCGGGCCACCGGGGAGCTGTTTTTT. Supplemented by reference TRBV15 and TRBJ2-2, the full variable domain reads DAMVIQNPRYQVTQFGKPVTLSCSQTLNHNVMYWYQQKSSQAPKLLFHYYDKDFNNEADTPDNFQSRRPNTSFCFLDIRSPGLGDTAMYLCATSRDRATGELFFGEGSRLTVL.

The rearrangement uses TRBV19 and TRBJ2-1; D is uncertain. The CDR3 covers 15 residues. Looked up from germline, CDR1 is LNHDA and CDR2 is SQIVND (reference sequence). Between the trimmed V and J ends, which lost 4 bases and 7 bases, there was a span of 17 bases. CDR3 sequence (DNA): TGTGCCAGTAGTACAGCAGTAGTGTTTTCTAATGAGCAGTTCTTC. It yields the protein CASSTAVVFSNEQFF.

This CDR3 reads CASSRGLAGGNTDTQYF. In DNA, the CDR3 is TGCGCCAGCAGCAGGGGACTAGCGGGGGGGAACACAGATACGCAGTATTTT. V is TRBV5-1 and J is TRBJ2-3; 16 bases line up with TRBD2. CDR1 and CDR2 from the germline V gene are SGHRS and YFSETQ. The CDR3 has 17 residues. The junction had 4 bases not matched to a gene; V was cut back by 4 bases and J by 2 bases. Together with reference TRBV5-1 and TRBJ2-3, the CDR3 gives the full variable domain: KAGVTQTPRYLIKTRGQQVTLSCSPISGHRSVSWYQQTPGQGLQFLFEYFSETQRNKGNFPGRFSGRQFSNSRSEMNVSTLELGDSALYLCASSRGLAGGNTDTQYFGPGTRLTVL.

This sequence joins TRBV5-8 and TRBJ2-6; possibly TRBD1 or TRBD2 for D (5 bases each). The CDR3 sequence is 17 residues long. Germline CDR1 is SGHTS and CDR2 is YDEGEE. The ends were cut back, 6 bases at V and 0 bases at J, with 16 bases in the middle. The CDR3: CASTQMWGYSGANVLTF. CDR3 sequence (DNA): TGTGCCAGCACCCAAATGTGGGGGTACTCTGGGGCCAACGTCCTGACTTTC.

The chain links TRBV4-2 to TRBJ2-5; D is unclear. The CDR3 covers 14 residues. In germline, CDR1 is LGHNA, CDR2 YNFKEQ. The V end was cut by 5 bases, the J end by 4 bases, with 14 bases between. CDR3 DNA sequence: TGTGCCAGCAGCTTAGAAGCCAGCTTAGAGACCCAGTACTTC. Translation gives CASSLEASLETQYF.

The rearrangement links TRBV11-3 to TRBJ2-2; D may be TRBD1 (6 bases). The germline V gene encodes CDR1 SGHNT and CDR2 YENEEA. The CDR3 consists of 15 residues. The germline V and J ends were trimmed by 2 bases and 5 bases, with 12 bases remaining between them. CDR3 DNA sequence: TGTGCCAGCAGCTTATTCGGGACACCTACCGGGGAGCTGTTTTTT. Translated, it gives CASSLFGTPTGELFF.

The chain combines TRBV11-3 with TRBJ2-7, with D unresolved. Per the germline V gene, CDR1 is SGHNT and CDR2 is YENEEA. This CDR3 spans 13 amino acids. Trimming pared 3 bases from V and 2 bases from J, leaving 8 bases between. The CDR3 DNA is TGTGCCAGCAGCTTTGGCCCTACCTACGAGCAGTACGTC. Residues: CASSFGPTYEQYV.

V usage is TRBV6-5 and J usage is TRBJ2-2; D not certain. Germline V gene sequence: CDR1 MNHEY, CDR2 SVGAGI. This CDR3 is 15 amino acids long. Trimming pared 0 bases from V and 6 bases from J, leaving 11 bases between. CDR3 loop: CASSYSNIQAGELFF. The CDR3 DNA is TGTGCCAGCAGTTACTCGAACATTCAGGCCGGGGAGCTGTTTTTT.

CDR3 in DNA: TGTGCCAGTAGGGTAGAGACAGGGCGGTGGAGCACTGAAGCTTTCTTT. Translating it yields CASRVETGRWSTEAFF. This chain connects TRBV19 to TRBJ1-1; TRBD1 aligns across 7 bases. The germline gives CDR1 LNHDA, CDR2 SQIVND (reference sequence). V was clipped by 6 bases and J by 4 bases; unmatched bases: 14. This CDR3 is built from 16 residues.

This chain joins TRBV7-9 and TRBJ2-1; D is possibly TRBD2 (6 bases). Germline CDR1 SEHNR, CDR2 FQNEAQ (reference sequence). The V end was cut by 1 base, the J end by 6 bases, with 16 bases between. The CDR3 is 16 residues long. CDR3 region: CASSLERLAPSNEQFF. Here the CDR3 DNA reads TGTGCCAGCAGCTTAGAGAGGCTAGCGCCTTCCAATGAGCAGTTCTTC.

The chain carries TRBV7-8 and TRBJ2-7, with 10 nucleotides matching TRBD1. The junction had 9 bases not matched to a gene; V was cut back by 2 bases and J by 5 bases. The CDR3 has 16 amino acids. CDR1 is SGHVS and CDR2 is FQNEAQ in the germline V gene. CDR3 sequence reads: CASSLYGGTGVNEQYV. The CDR3 region has the DNA TGTGCCAGCAGCTTATATGGAGGGACAGGGGTGAACGAGCAGTACGTC.

By its share, this clone is large (0.1 to 1%). The chain uses TRBV5-6 and TRBJ2-3; D may correspond to TRBD1 or TRBD2 (6 bases each). The ends were cut back, 0 bases at V and 6 bases at J, with 20 bases in the middle. Germline CDR1 is SGHDT and CDR2 is YYEEEE. This CDR3 is built from 17 residues. This CDR3 is CASSLVGDGGHSDTQYF. CDR3 bases: TGTGCCAGCAGCTTGGTTGGAGACGGGGGACATTCGGATACGCAGTATTTT.

Only one count was recorded for this clone. The chain's CDR3 is CASSNSRDDETQYF. The CDR3 DNA follows: TGTGCCAGCAGTAACAGCCGGGACGATGAGACCCAGTACTTC. J is TRBJ2-5 and V is TRBV2, with D perhaps assigned TRBD1 or TRBD2 (5 bases each). Germline lookup yields CDR1 SNHLY and CDR2 FYNNEI. The length of the CDR3 is 14 residues. V was shortened by 5 bases and J by 5 bases, with 15 bases between the two germline ends.

The chain employs TRBV6-6 and TRBJ1-6, with 8 bases matching TRBD1. V shed 2 bases, J shed 6 bases, and the junction held 3 bases outside the gene matches. Germline V gene sequence: CDR1 MNHNY, CDR2 SVGAGI (reference sequence). The CDR3 loop spans 15 amino acids. The CDR3 DNA reads as TGTGCCAGCAGTTACCAGGGGGCTTTTAATTCACCCCTCCACTTT. This gives the protein CASSYQGAFNSPLHF.